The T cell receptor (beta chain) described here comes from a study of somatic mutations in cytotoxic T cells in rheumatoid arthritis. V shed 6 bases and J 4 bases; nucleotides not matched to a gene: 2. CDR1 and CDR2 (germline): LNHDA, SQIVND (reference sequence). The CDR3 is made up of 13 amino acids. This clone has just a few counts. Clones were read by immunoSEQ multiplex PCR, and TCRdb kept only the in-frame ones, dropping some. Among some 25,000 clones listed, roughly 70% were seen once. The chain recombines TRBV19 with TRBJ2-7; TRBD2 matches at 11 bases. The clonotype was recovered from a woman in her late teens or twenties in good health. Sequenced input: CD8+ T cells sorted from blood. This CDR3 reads CASRLAGEYEQYF. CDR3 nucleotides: TGTGCCAGTAGACTAGCGGGAGAGTACGAGCAGTACTTC.